These 27 T cell receptor beta chains originate from one sample sequenced in a study of blood T cell repertoires in COVID-19. Profiled with immunoSEQ multiplex PCR; TCRdb holds only in-frame clones, not every one. The table has some 150,000 clones, approximately 80% seen once; the top ten hold 5.5% to 8%. Material for sequencing was peripheral blood. The receptors derive from a human donor in a cohort sampled during active COVID-19.

The V call is TRBV12-3 or TRBV12-4, the J call TRBJ1-3; D is uncertain. With 8 bases removed from V and 4 bases from J, the gap between germline ends came to 12 bases. This CDR3 has 13 residues. DNA for the CDR3: TGTGCCAGCCACCCGGGTCTGGGAAACACCATATATTTT. It codes for CASHPGLGNTIYF.

The rearrangement links TRBV6-1 to TRBJ1-3; D remains ambiguous. The CDR3 runs to 18 residues. The V gene lost 4 bases and the J gene lost 1 base, with 20 bases spanning the gap. Germline V gives CDR1 MNHNS, CDR2 SASEGT. CDR3 protein: CASSGVFGELRSGNTIYF. The CDR3 bases are TGTGCCAGCAGTGGGGTATTCGGGGAGCTACGATCTGGAAACACCATATATTTT.

The table lists this clone with a few counts. V is TRBV7-9 and J is TRBJ2-1; 7 nucleotides agree with TRBD2. The germline V gene encodes CDR1 SEHNR and CDR2 FQNEAQ (reference sequence). CDR3 length: 15 residues. V lost 4 bases to trimming and J lost 6 bases; unmatched junction nucleotides: 9. The CDR3 loop is CASSWDYGGSNEQFF. The CDR3 region has the DNA TGTGCCAGCAGCTGGGATTACGGCGGGAGCAATGAGCAGTTCTTC.

This sequence joins TRBV6-2 or TRBV6-3 and TRBJ2-1, with 14 bases matching TRBD2. The CDR3 length is 17 residues. V was clipped by 0 bases and J by 6 bases; unmatched bases: 4. Germline CDR1 is MNHEY and CDR2 is SVGEGT. CDR3 amino acids: CASSYSGLAGGLNEQFF. The CDR3 coding sequence is TGTGCCAGCAGTTACTCCGGACTAGCGGGGGGCCTCAATGAGCAGTTCTTC.

The chain combines TRBV9 with TRBJ1-3, with 7 bases lining up with TRBD1. Germline CDR1 reads SGDLS; CDR2 reads YYNGEE. CDR3 length: 16 residues. V lost 3 bases, J lost 2 bases, and 8 bases stayed unmatched. The CDR3 nucleotides read TGTGCCAGCAGCGGCATGCAGGGGGGTCCTGGAAACACCATATATTTT. Translated: CASSGMQGGPGNTIYF.

The V and J genes are TRBV5-1 and TRBJ1-3; 10 bases are a match to TRBD1. CDR1 and CDR2 from the germline V gene are SGHRS and YFSETQ. The length of the CDR3 is 17 residues. After removal of 3 bases from V and 0 bases from J, the junction contained 6 bases not matched to a gene. This chain's CDR3 is CASSWGTGATSGNTIYF. CDR3 nucleotides: TGCGCCAGCAGCTGGGGGACAGGGGCTACCTCTGGAAACACCATATATTTT.

The rearrangement uses TRBV5-1 and TRBJ1-3; no definite D call. Germline CDR1 is SGHRS and CDR2 is YFSETQ. The V end was cut by 3 bases, the J end by 0 bases, with 13 bases between. The CDR3 is 16 amino acids. CDR3 sequence: CASSYASTHSGNTIYF. CDR3 DNA: TGCGCCAGCAGCTATGCCAGTACCCACTCTGGAAACACCATATATTTT.

As to this clone: The junction differs from germline at one of its ends, possibly a read error. The rearrangement uses TRBV5-1 and TRBJ2-7; the D gene is possibly TRBD2 (7 bases). In germline, CDR1 is SGHRS, CDR2 YFSETQ. The CDR3 spans 13 residues. The CDR3 region is CARSSGRGGIRYF. Written as DNA, the CDR3 is TGCGCCCGCAGCTCTGGGAGGGGGGGAATTCGGTACTTC.

V and J are TRBV27 and TRBJ2-4; TRBD1 is a possible D gene (6 bases). Trimming removed 5 bases at V and 3 bases at J, with 17 bases between. The CDR3 loop spans 16 amino acids. Per germline, CDR1 MNHEY and CDR2 SMNVEV (reference sequence). The DNA of the CDR3 is TGTGCCAGCAGTAAAGAACAGGGTATGGGCAAAAACATTCAGTACTTC. Its protein is CASSKEQGMGKNIQYF.

This clone was observed a few times. The rearrangement joins TRBV2 to TRBJ1-5; D not resolved. The ends were cut back, 6 bases at V and 5 bases at J, with 5 bases in the middle. This CDR3 contains 11 residues. Germline CDR1 SNHLY, CDR2 FYNNEI. CDR3 protein: CASSRDQPQHF. The CDR3 DNA sequence: TGTGCCAGCAGCCGAGATCAGCCCCAGCATTTT.

This clone was found once. The J gene is TRBJ2-7, the V gene TRBV7-9, with 15 nucleotides matching TRBD2. This CDR3 has 19 amino acids. J gave up 0 bases and V 2 bases, and 8 bases lay outside the gene matches. Germline lookup yields CDR1 SEHNR and CDR2 FQNEAQ (reference sequence). The CDR3 DNA reads TGTGCCAGCAGCTTACCCGGGACTAGCGGGGGGTCCTACTCCTACGAGCAGTACTTC. Translated: CASSLPGTSGGSYSYEQYF. Using reference TRBV7-9 and TRBJ2-7 for the parts outside the CDR3, the full variable domain is DTGVSQNPRHKITKRGQNVTFRCDPISEHNRLYWYRQTLGQGPEFLTYFQNEAQLEKSRLLSDRFSAERPKGSFSTLEIQRTEQGDSAMYLCASSLPGTSGGSYSYEQYFGPGTRLTVT.

The rearrangement uses TRBV11-2 and TRBJ2-7; D may be TRBD2 (6 bases). The CDR3 runs to 16 residues. CDR1 SGHAT and CDR2 FQNNGV come from the germline V gene. The ends were cut back, 1 base at V and 3 bases at J, with 16 bases in the middle. The CDR3 protein is CASSLGQGLDLYEQYF. The CDR3 nucleotides are TGTGCCAGCAGCTTAGGGCAGGGACTGGATCTCTACGAGCAGTACTTC.

The chain combines TRBV18 with TRBJ1-2; D unresolved. Trimming cost V 0 bases and J 0 bases, with 5 bases left between them. Germline loops: CDR1 KGHSH, CDR2 LQKENI. The CDR3 totals 14 residues. In DNA, the CDR3 is TGTGCCAGCTCACCACCGCACACTAACTATGGCTACACCTTC. It specifies CASSPPHTNYGYTF.

The V gene is TRBV5-4, the J gene TRBJ2-3; 8 bases line up with TRBD2. The CDR3 extends over 18 amino acids. Germline values: CDR1 SGHNT, CDR2 YYREEE (reference sequence). After removal of 2 bases from V and 2 bases from J, the junction contained 13 bases not matched to a gene. This CDR3 is CASSLVSRGGANTDTQYF. The CDR3 nucleotides are TGTGCCAGCAGCTTAGTATCCCGGGGGGGGGCGAACACAGATACGCAGTATTTT.

This clone occurred once. J is TRBJ2-5 and V is TRBV10-3; TRBD1 agrees at 10 bases. CDR1 ENHRY and CDR2 SYGVKD come from the germline V gene. CDR3 length: 16 amino acids. V gave up 4 bases and J gave up 2 bases; unmatched junction bases: 7. CDR3 DNA: TGTGCCATCAGTGGTTCCGGGACAGGGGAACAAGAGACCCAGTACTTC. Amino acids: CAISGSGTGEQETQYF.

The rearrangement uses TRBV6-1 and TRBJ2-5; 10 bases match TRBD2. Germline V gene data show CDR1 as MNHNS and CDR2 as SASEGT. The CDR3 length is 15 residues. The ends lost 2 bases at V and 5 bases at J; junction bases unmatched: 5. The CDR3 region is CASSEPSGGRETQYF. The CDR3 DNA is TGTGCCAGCAGTGAACCTAGCGGGGGAAGGGAGACCCAGTACTTC.

J is TRBJ1-1 and V is TRBV7-2, with a possible D match to TRBD1 (5 bases). The germline V and J ends were trimmed by 4 bases and 7 bases, with 16 bases remaining between them. CDR3 length equals 14 residues. The germline gives CDR1 SGHTA, CDR2 FQGNSA. The CDR3: CASSSDGGVFEAFF. The CDR3 nucleotides are TGTGCCAGCAGCTCCGATGGGGGGGTTTTTGAAGCTTTCTTT.

The genes are TRBV6-5 and TRBJ2-7, with D possibly being TRBD1 (5 bases). Germline CDR1 and CDR2: MNHEY and SVGAGI. Trimming took off 8 bases at V and 5 bases at J, with 10 bases between the two ends. The CDR3 covers 11 residues. As DNA, the CDR3 is TGTGCCAGCGGTCAGGGCCACGAGCAGTACTTC. Amino acid sequence: CASGQGHEQYF.

V usage is TRBV6-5 and J usage is TRBJ1-5; D is perhaps TRBD1 (6 bases). The V gene lost 4 bases and the J gene lost 0 bases, with 13 bases spanning the gap. Germline V CDR1 and CDR2: MNHEY, SVGAGI. This CDR3 spans 16 amino acids. The CDR3 region is CASSSSQGYSNQPQHF. In DNA, the CDR3 is TGTGCCAGCAGTTCATCACAGGGCTATAGCAATCAGCCCCAGCATTTT.

The V and J genes are TRBV5-6 and TRBJ2-1; 8 bases are a match to TRBD1. CDR1 SGHDT and CDR2 YYEEEE come from the germline V gene. The CDR3 contains 15 residues. V dropped 2 bases and J dropped 5; count of bases not matched to a gene: 6. In DNA, the CDR3 is TGTGCCAGCAGCTTTCTTCAGGGGGCTAACAATGAGCAGTTCTTC. Translation: CASSFLQGANNEQFF.

This chain uses TRBV4-2 with TRBJ2-1; 16 bases fit TRBD2. The junction had 9 bases not matched to a gene; V was cut back by 3 bases and J by 1 base. Germline CDR1 and CDR2: LGHNA and YNFKEQ. This CDR3 has 20 residues. DNA of the CDR3: TGTGCCAGCAGCCAGCACGGGACTAGCGGGGGGGCTAAATCCTACAATGAGCAGTTCTTC. It yields the protein CASSQHGTSGGAKSYNEQFF.

The chain links TRBV5-1 to TRBJ2-7; TRBD1 agrees at 7 bases. The CDR3 spans 13 residues. V lost 3 bases to trimming and J lost 5 bases; unmatched junction nucleotides: 5. In germline, CDR1 is SGHRS, CDR2 YFSETQ. The DNA for the CDR3 is TGCGCCAGCAGCTCGGGGACAGCTGACGAGCAGTACTTC. Protein: CASSSGTADEQYF.

Comment on this clone: At one end, the junction sequence differs from germline, possibly due to a read error. The chain combines TRBV7-7 with TRBJ2-1, with 9 positions matching TRBD1. The V gene's germline CDR1 is SSHAT and CDR2 FNYEAQ (reference sequence). The CDR3 length is 14 residues. CDR3 in amino acids: CASSAGTGFNEQFF. The DNA for the CDR3 is TGTGCTAGCAGTGCCGGGACAGGGTTCAATGAGCAGTTCTTC.

V is TRBV6-2 or TRBV6-3 and J is TRBJ2-2; tentatively, D is TRBD1 (5 bases). Germline loops: CDR1 MNHEY, CDR2 SVGEGT. This CDR3 has 16 residues. Trimming cost V 2 bases and J 8 bases, with 18 bases left between them. The CDR3 DNA reads TGTGCCAGCAGTTACGGGGCAGCTGTGCTGTATGGGGAGCTGTTTTTT. Protein: CASSYGAAVLYGELFF.

The CDR3 sequence: CASGESYGYTF. CDR3 DNA sequence: TGTGCCTCCGGGGAGTCCTATGGCTACACCTTC. This chain connects TRBV27 to TRBJ1-2; D unclear. From germline, CDR1 is MNHEY and CDR2 SMNVEV (reference sequence). With 11 bases removed from V and 4 bases from J, the gap between germline ends came to 11 bases. The CDR3 consists of 11 residues.

The rearrangement uses TRBV5-5 and TRBJ2-7; 7 bases match TRBD1. From germline, CDR1 is SGHKS and CDR2 YYEKEE (reference sequence). This CDR3 region has 13 residues. Trimming removed 4 bases from V and 4 bases from J; junction bases left unmatched: 5. CDR3 region: CASSTGTAYEQYF. The DNA of the CDR3 is TGTGCCAGCAGCACCGGGACAGCTTACGAGCAGTACTTC.

The V and J genes are TRBV7-9 and TRBJ1-5; 9 nucleotides agree with TRBD1. From germline, CDR1 is SEHNR and CDR2 FQNEAQ (reference sequence). The CDR3 totals 17 residues. Trimming took 5 bases from V and 5 from J; bases not matched to a gene: 13. In nucleotides, the CDR3 is TGTGCCAGCAGCCAAGTGGGGGGGACAGGGTCCGATCAGCCCCAGCATTTT. Protein sequence: CASSQVGGTGSDQPQHF.